This T cell receptor beta chain comes out of a study of cytomegalovirus exposure and HLA in healthy donors. Researchers ran the PCR with 60 Vbeta and 13 Jbeta primers. Sequenced by immunoSEQ multiplex PCR; TCRdb stores in-frame clones only, minus some. The sample has 170,000 or so clones; more than 60% are singletons. Germline CDR1 and CDR2: SGHDT and YYEEEE. With V trimmed by 4 bases and J by 2 bases, 12 bases remained unmatched. This CDR3 spans 18 amino acids. To note about this clone: The antigen is undetermined.

The study's findings and limits: Investigators reported 150 to 200 TCR beta chains as tied to cytomegalovirus. Judged likely to be a sequencing artifact was a cluster of highly shared sequence variants.

This receptor was taken from a woman aged 55 to 70 in good health and CMV-seropositive. What was sequenced was PBMCs. This chain joins TRBV5-6 and TRBJ1-2, with 12 bases that match TRBD1. The CDR3 DNA follows: TGTGCCAGCAGCCCTTATGCGGGACAGGGGGCAGGGAACTATGGCTACACCTTC. Its protein product is CASSPYAGQGAGNYGYTF.